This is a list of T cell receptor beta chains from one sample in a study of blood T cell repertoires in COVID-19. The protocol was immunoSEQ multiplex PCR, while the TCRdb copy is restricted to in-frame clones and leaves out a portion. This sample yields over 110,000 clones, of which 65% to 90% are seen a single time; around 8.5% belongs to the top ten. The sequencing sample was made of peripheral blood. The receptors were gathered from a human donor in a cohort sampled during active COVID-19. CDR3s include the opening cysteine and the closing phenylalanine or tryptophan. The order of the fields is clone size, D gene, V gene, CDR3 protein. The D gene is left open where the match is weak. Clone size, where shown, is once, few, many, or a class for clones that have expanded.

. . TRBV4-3 CASSQDPLIWESSGANVLTF
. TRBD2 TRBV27 CASSLYRGLADYNEQFF
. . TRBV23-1 CASSPSGARAVRSTEAFF
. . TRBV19 CASSIDHQGPYEQYF
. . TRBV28 CASRPGAVYGYTF
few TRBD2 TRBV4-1 CASSQVAGGTDTQYF
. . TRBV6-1 CASSELEVDYEQYF
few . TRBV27 CASSLSQGTYEQYF
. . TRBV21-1 CASSKGWGASHEQYF
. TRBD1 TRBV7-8 CASSIIGQGGGNTIYF
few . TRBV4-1 CASSWGHPSYEQYF
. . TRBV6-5 CASSSLEQGRQEKLFF
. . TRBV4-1 CASSQESLEQFF
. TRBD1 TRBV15 CATSRPRDRSYEQYF
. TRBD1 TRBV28 CASSLDRARNEQFF
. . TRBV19 CASSIFASNSPLHF
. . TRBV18 CASPSVRGSPEAFF
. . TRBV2 CASSDRGVGPYEQYF
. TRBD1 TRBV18 CASSPRDRAGANVLTF
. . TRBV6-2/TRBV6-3 CASSRAQGNGNSPLHF
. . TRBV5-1 CASSLESTNYGYTF
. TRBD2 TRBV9 CASSTPDEGRVSETQYF
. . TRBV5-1 CASSLGQTYNEQFF
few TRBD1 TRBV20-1 CSASTGQGFGQPQHF
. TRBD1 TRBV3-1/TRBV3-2 CASGKFSGTGTYNEQFF
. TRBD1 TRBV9 CASSIGQGTYEQYF
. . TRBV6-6 CASCGYNNSPLHF
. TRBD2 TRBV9 CASSGAGTIQETQYF
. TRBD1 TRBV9 CASSVMGQSTGELFF
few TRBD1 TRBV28 CASSLDRVNQPQHF
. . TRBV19 CASSILGGGTDTQYF
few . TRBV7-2 CASSPVLGTGELFF
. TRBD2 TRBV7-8 CASSLVRLAANTGELFF
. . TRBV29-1 CSGGGETQYF
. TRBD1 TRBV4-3 CASSQDLTGGLETQYF
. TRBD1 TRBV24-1 CATSDPRQGNNEQFF
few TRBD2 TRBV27 CAVGLAVTDTQYF
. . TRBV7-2 CASSLAGGPNAYEQYF
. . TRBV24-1 CATSDPRTKTYEQYF
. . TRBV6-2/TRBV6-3 CASSYGVDKTGYEQYF
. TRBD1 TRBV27 CASRGTGGGEQYF
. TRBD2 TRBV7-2 CASKGRDSTDTQYF
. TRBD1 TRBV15 CATSTNRGQSYNEQFF
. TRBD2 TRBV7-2 CASSRGRATGELFF
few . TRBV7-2 CASSFRNTGTLPYEQYF
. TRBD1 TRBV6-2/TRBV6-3 CASSLWDSYEQYF
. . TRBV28 CASSFRQGNQPQHF
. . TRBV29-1 CSVEKIAAPYEQYF
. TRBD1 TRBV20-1 CSASLDRGYEQFF
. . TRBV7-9 CASSPAGYEQYF
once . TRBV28 CASSQDQGIAGNTIYF
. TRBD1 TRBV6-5 CASSYDVGTAYEQYF
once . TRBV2 CASLQESSYEQYF
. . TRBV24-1 CATRQHSTDTQYF
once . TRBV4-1 CASSQDRRAGSGANVLTF
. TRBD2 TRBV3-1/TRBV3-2 CASSDPGGSGEQYF
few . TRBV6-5 CASTQGFHEQYF
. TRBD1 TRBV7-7 CASSYTLQGRNTEAFF